This is a list of T cell receptor beta chains from one sample in a study of cytotoxic CD8 clonotypes in ibrutinib-treated CLL. The protocol was immunoSEQ multiplex PCR, while the TCRdb copy is restricted to in-frame clones and leaves out a portion. The sample includes 300,000 to 400,000 clones, about 64% of them seen just once. The sample here was PBMCs, taken after 36 months of ibrutinib treatment. The source of these receptors is a human donor with chronic lymphocytic leukemia. CDR3s include the opening cysteine and the closing phenylalanine or tryptophan. A D gene is named only where the DNA matches it firmly. The size of a clone is reported for some rows only, either as once, few or many, or as a class for expanded clones.

.	.	TRBV10-3	TRBJ1-5	TGTGCCACCCAGGGCGGGGGGGATTCGCCCCAGCATTTT	CATQGGGDSPQHF
.	once	TRBV5-1	TRBJ2-7	TGCGCCAGCAGCTTGGGGCCGAAAAACTACGAGCAGTACTTC	CASSLGPKNYEQYF
TRBD2	.	TRBV5-6	TRBJ2-5	TGTGCCAGCAGCTTAGACCTAGCGGGACCCCAAGAGACCCAGTACTTC	CASSLDLAGPQETQYF
.	once	TRBV7-9	TRBJ2-3	TGTGCCAGCAGCTCCGGGGTAAAAGATACGCAGTATTTT	CASSSGVKDTQYF
TRBD1	.	TRBV19	TRBJ1-6	TGTGCCAGTAGGAGGGGAACCGGGACAGGGGGCATCTGGGATTCACCCCTCCACTTT	CASRRGTGTGGIWDSPLHF
TRBD1	.	TRBV7-2	TRBJ2-3	TGTGCCAGCAGCTTAGGACGACAGGGGGAGCAGTATTTT	CASSLGRQGEQYF
.	.	TRBV12-5	TRBJ2-3	TGTGCTAGTGGTTTGGATACTTTAGCAGATACGCAGTATTTT	CASGLDTLADTQYF
.	.	TRBV10-3	TRBJ2-2	TGTGCCAGCGTAAGGACAGAGAACACCGGGGAGCTGTTTTTT	CASVRTENTGELFF
.	.	TRBV5-1	TRBJ1-1	TGCGCCAGCAGCTCGATGGGACTAGCGGACACTGAAGCTTTCTTT	CASSSMGLADTEAFF
.	.	TRBV6-5	TRBJ2-1	TGTGCCAGCATGGGGTGGAGGGCGGATAATGAGCAGTTCTTC	CASMGWRADNEQFF
TRBD2	.	TRBV19	TRBJ2-1	TGTGCCAGTAGTTGGACTAGCGGGGTCATTGAGCAGTTCTTC	CASSWTSGVIEQFF
.	.	TRBV4-3	TRBJ2-3	TGCGCCAGCAGCCCGACATCTAGCACAGATACGCAGTATTTT	CASSPTSSTDTQYF
TRBD2	few	TRBV5-1	TRBJ2-7	TGCGCCAGCAGCCAGGGACTAGCCCCGGGGGAGCAGTACTTC	CASSQGLAPGEQYF
.	.	TRBV7-9	TRBJ1-2	TGTGCCAGCAGCCTGAATCCCTATGGCTACACCTTC	CASSLNPYGYTF
.	.	TRBV4-1	TRBJ2-7	TGCGCCAGCAGCCAAGTCGACAGGAGGAGCTCCTACGAGCAGTACTTC	CASSQVDRRSSYEQYF
.	.	TRBV7-9	TRBJ1-2	TGTGCCAGCAGCCAGGCGAGCTATGGCTACACCTTC	CASSQASYGYTF
TRBD2	.	TRBV5-1	TRBJ2-2	TGCGCCAGCAGCTCGAGGTGGACTAGCGGGGGGGTCGCCGGGGAGCTGTTTTTT	CASSSRWTSGGVAGELFF
.	few	TRBV9	TRBJ1-2	TGTGCCAGCAGCTACACAGAGGGGTATGGCTACACCTTC	CASSYTEGYGYTF
.	.	TRBV29-1	TRBJ2-1	TGCAGCGTTGATACTTCTTACAATGAGCAGTTCTTC	CSVDTSYNEQFF
.	.	TRBV5-6	TRBJ2-3	TGTGCCAGCAGCCAACAGAGCACAGATACGCAGTATTTT	CASSQQSTDTQYF